Listed below are T cell receptor beta chains from one sample, sequenced in a study of Ad26.COV2.S vaccination and SARS-CoV-2 variants. The table came from immunoSEQ multiplex PCR; TCRdb's copy has only in-frame clones and leaves some out. The table includes hundreds of thousands of clones, roughly 90% detected once. Material: peripheral blood, obtained in a trial of Ad26.COV2.S vaccine versus placebo. Source of these receptors: a person aged 18-60 years who received the Ad26.COV2.S COVID-19 vaccine or a placebo. CDR3s include the opening cysteine and the closing phenylalanine or tryptophan. The order of the fields is CDR3 DNA, CDR3 protein, clone size, J gene, D gene, V gene. D genes are given only for firm matches. Clone size is given for some rows only: seen once, a few or many times, or a class if the clone is expanded.

TGTGCCAGCAGCCCGTTGGCGGGCTATGAGCAGTTCTTC,CASSPLAGYEQFF,.,TRBJ2-1,.,TRBV3-1/TRBV3-2
TGTGCCAGCAGCCGATACCGGGACCCCACAGATACGCAGTATTTT,CASSRYRDPTDTQYF,.,TRBJ2-3,.,TRBV7-9
TGTGCCAGCAGCCAAGGGGGACAGGGGCCCTCCCAGAACTTC,CASSQGGQGPSQNF,.,TRBJ2-7,TRBD1,TRBV14
TGTGCCAGCAGCCAGGAAGGGAGTAGGCCCCTCCACTTT,CASSQEGSRPLHF,once,TRBJ1-6,.,TRBV7-2
TGTGCCAGCAGCTTAGGGGGTTCCTACGAGCAGTACTTC,CASSLGGSYEQYF,.,TRBJ2-7,.,TRBV13
TGTGCCAGCAGCCAATCAGCGGGGGCGGACGAGACCCAGTACTTC,CASSQSAGADETQYF,.,TRBJ2-5,TRBD2,TRBV4-2
TGCGCCAGCAGCCGACCGACGGACAGGGTGACTGAAGCTTTCTTT,CASSRPTDRVTEAFF,.,TRBJ1-1,TRBD1,TRBV4-1
TGTGCCAGCAGCCCTCGAACGTCAACCCCGGGACAGGGAATCACCGGGGAGCTGTTTTTT,CASSPRTSTPGQGITGELFF,.,TRBJ2-2,.,TRBV21-1
TGTGCCAGCAGCTTCTCTTATGCGGGGACAGGGAGTGAAAAACTGTTTTTT,CASSFSYAGTGSEKLFF,.,TRBJ1-4,TRBD1,TRBV7-9
TGTGCCAGCAGCTTAGGGACAGGGGGCTTCTACAATGAGCAGTTCTTC,CASSLGTGGFYNEQFF,.,TRBJ2-1,TRBD1,TRBV11-2
TGCGCCAGCAGCCAACTGGGAACGGGCTCCGAGCAGTACTTC,CASSQLGTGSEQYF,.,TRBJ2-7,.,TRBV4-3
TGTGCCAGCAGTGAGGGACATGGGATGGGAGGGGCCAACGTCCTGACTTTC,CASSEGHGMGGANVLTF,.,TRBJ2-6,.,TRBV27
TGCGCCAGCAGCCCCACAGGGGAAAGGTTTAACGAGCAGTACTTC,CASSPTGERFNEQYF,.,TRBJ2-7,TRBD1,TRBV5-1
TGCGCCAGCAGCATACAGGGGAAGAACACCGGGGAGCTGTTTTTT,CASSIQGKNTGELFF,.,TRBJ2-2,TRBD1,TRBV5-1
TGTGCCAGCAGCTTAGGTTCCGGACAGAACTATGGCTACACCTTC,CASSLGSGQNYGYTF,.,TRBJ1-2,.,TRBV7-2
TGTGCCAGTAGTACCTACCAGGGCCGGTGGGGTATCGGGGCTGCTAACTATGGCTACACCTTC,CASSTYQGRWGIGAANYGYTF,once,TRBJ1-2,.,TRBV19
TGTGCCAGCAGCCAGGATCCCTACTGGTCCTACGAGCAGTACTTC,CASSQDPYWSYEQYF,.,TRBJ2-7,.,TRBV14
TGCGCCAGCAGCTTGGCCCTCGGACTAGCTGACTTTTCCTACGAGCAGTACTTC,CASSLALGLADFSYEQYF,.,TRBJ2-7,TRBD2,TRBV5-1
TGTGCCAGCATTCAACACGGAACTAATGAAAAACTGTTTTTT,CASIQHGTNEKLFF,.,TRBJ1-4,.,TRBV28
TGTGCCTGGAGTGGAGTAGCGGGAGCTGGGAACACCGGGGAGCTGTTTTTT,CAWSGVAGAGNTGELFF,.,TRBJ2-2,TRBD2,TRBV30
TGTGCCAGCAGCCGCGCCTCGGGGGATGAAAAACTGTTTTTT,CASSRASGDEKLFF,.,TRBJ1-4,.,TRBV4-2
TGTGGCGGGACTAGCGGTCTCCCTCCGGAGACCCAGTACTTC,CGGTSGLPPETQYF,.,TRBJ2-5,TRBD2,TRBV2
TGTGCCAGCAGCTTGGACAGGGGGTGGGAGACCCAGTACTTC,CASSLDRGWETQYF,.,TRBJ2-5,TRBD1,TRBV7-2
TGTGCCAGCAGGCAATCGGGACAGGGAGCCTACAATGAGCAGTTCTTC,CASRQSGQGAYNEQFF,.,TRBJ2-1,TRBD1,TRBV7-2
TGTGCCAGCAGACCGGACAGGGGACGGAAGACCCAGTACTTC,CASRPDRGRKTQYF,.,TRBJ2-5,TRBD1,TRBV6-5
TGTGCCAGCAGCTTATTGGCTAGCGGGGCGGTTGATACGCAGTATTTT,CASSLLASGAVDTQYF,.,TRBJ2-3,TRBD2,TRBV7-2
TGTGCCTGGAGTCCCGGGACAGGGTGGTACGAGCAGTACTTC,CAWSPGTGWYEQYF,once,TRBJ2-7,TRBD1,TRBV30
TGTGCCAGCTCACCAGACAGGGCGAGTGAAAAACTGTTTTTT,CASSPDRASEKLFF,.,TRBJ1-4,TRBD1,TRBV18
TGTGCCAGCAGTTTATTTGAGGGGAGAGGCACTGAAGCTTTCTTT,CASSLFEGRGTEAFF,.,TRBJ1-1,.,TRBV28
TGTGCCAGCGGACAGGGGGCGTCCTACGAGCAGTACTTC,CASGQGASYEQYF,.,TRBJ2-7,TRBD1,TRBV9
TGTGCCAGCAGTGAACCCCTGGGGGGCCGCACTGAAGCTTTCTTT,CASSEPLGGRTEAFF,.,TRBJ1-1,.,TRBV6-1
TGTGCCAGCAGCCAAGGAGGGGGCCCCGGGCGAAACGAGCAGTACTTC,CASSQGGGPGRNEQYF,.,TRBJ2-7,TRBD1,TRBV14
TGTGCCAGCAGTTTATCGTTCAGCAGCTCTGGGGCCAACGTCCTGACTTTC,CASSLSFSSSGANVLTF,.,TRBJ2-6,.,TRBV28
TGTGCCAGCAGCGTAAGGGGGAACACCGGGGAGCTGTTTTTT,CASSVRGNTGELFF,.,TRBJ2-2,.,TRBV5-4